These 15 T cell receptor beta chains share one sample of origin, sequenced in a study of blood T cell repertoires in COVID-19. Profiled with immunoSEQ multiplex PCR; TCRdb holds only in-frame clones, not every one. The table records 240,000 or so clones, around 86% of them present only once. Source material: peripheral blood. The receptor set was obtained from a man aged 30 to 39 who had recovered from COVID-19.

About this clone itself: One end of the junction varies from germline; a read error may be responsible. The chain recombines TRBV24-1 with TRBJ1-2; D gene ambiguous. Germline V gene sequence: CDR1 KGHDR, CDR2 SFDVKD. This CDR3 has 21 amino acids. CDR3 loop: CATRDSFGPGSQELANYGYTF. DNA for the CDR3: TGTGCCACCAGGGATTCCTTCGGTCCCGGGTCACAAGAGTTAGCTAACTATGGCTACACCTTC.

This chain links TRBV15 with TRBJ2-5; 8 bases align to TRBD2. CDR1 and CDR2 (germline): LNHNV, YYDKDF (reference sequence). The length of the CDR3 is 15 residues. V lost 0 bases and J lost 4; bases outside the gene matches: 4. The CDR3: CATSRDREGPETQYF. The CDR3 DNA reads as TGTGCCACCAGCAGAGATCGGGAGGGGCCAGAGACCCAGTACTTC.

J is TRBJ1-2 and V is TRBV18; 8 bases fit TRBD1. The V gene's germline CDR1 is KGHSH and CDR2 LQKENI. The CDR3 runs 15 residues. Trimming cost V 3 bases and J 4 bases; bases outside gene matches: 7. CDR3 sequence: CASSPNSDRAYGYTF. The CDR3 region has the DNA TGTGCCAGCTCACCGAACTCGGACAGGGCCTATGGCTACACCTTC.

The genes are TRBV4-1 and TRBJ2-3; 8 bases fit TRBD2. The CDR3 has 16 amino acids. Germline V gene data show CDR1 as MGHRA and CDR2 as YSYEKL. V shed 5 bases, J shed 5 bases, and the junction held 12 bases outside the gene matches. The CDR3 protein is CASSGYYERGIDTQYF. CDR3 bases: TGCGCCAGCAGCGGGTATTACGAGCGGGGGATAGATACGCAGTATTTT.

J is TRBJ2-3 and V is TRBV19; 8 bases are a match to TRBD2. Germline trimming cut 5 bases from V and 4 bases from J; bases unmatched to any gene: 8. In germline, CDR1 is LNHDA, CDR2 SQIVND (reference sequence). The CDR3 spans 15 residues. The CDR3 here is CASSGGAGVADTQYF. The CDR3 DNA sequence: TGTGCCAGTAGTGGCGGAGCGGGGGTCGCAGATACGCAGTATTTT.

The chain uses TRBV7-2 and TRBJ2-2, with 9 positions matching TRBD2. Germline V gene data show CDR1 as SGHTA and CDR2 as FQGNSA. The CDR3 spans 13 residues. The V and J ends lost 11 bases and 4 bases, in that order; junction bases with no gene match: 5. The DNA for the CDR3 is TGTGCCGTGCGGGGGGGCCGCACCGGGGAGCTGTTTTTT. It codes for CAVRGGRTGELFF.

The chain carries TRBV7-9 and TRBJ2-1, with 9 nucleotides matching TRBD1. Trimming cost V 3 bases and J 3 bases; bases outside gene matches: 9. Germline CDR1 reads SEHNR; CDR2 reads FQNEAQ (reference sequence). This CDR3 is 17 amino acids long. CDR3 coding DNA: TGTGCCAGCAGCTTGGGTCCGGGACAGGGTAACTACAATGAGCAGTTCTTC. Translating gives CASSLGPGQGNYNEQFF. The variable domain in full, with the rest retrieved from reference TRBV7-9 and TRBJ2-1, is DTGVSQNPRHKITKRGQNVTFRCDPISEHNRLYWYRQTLGQGPEFLTYFQNEAQLEKSRLLSDRFSAERPKGSFSTLEIQRTEQGDSAMYLCASSLGPGQGNYNEQFFGPGTRLTVL.

The chain uses TRBV7-3 and TRBJ2-5; weak D call: TRBD2 (5 bases). Per germline, CDR1 SGHTA and CDR2 FQGTGA. This CDR3 region has 13 residues. Trimming shortened V by 2 bases and J by 4 bases, and 8 bases separated the two germline ends. CDR3 protein: CASSLRAGETQYF. In DNA, the CDR3 is TGTGCCAGCAGCTTACGGGCGGGAGAGACCCAGTACTTC.

This clone was found a few times. This chain uses TRBV7-3 with TRBJ2-7, with TRBD1 matching 7 bases. The germline V gene has CDR1 SGHTA and CDR2 FQGTGA. V shed 5 bases, J shed 6 bases, and the junction held 7 bases outside the gene matches. The CDR3 extends over 13 amino acids. Written as DNA, the CDR3 is TGTGCCAGCAGCCTTACAGGGGACCGCGAGCAGTACTTC. Translation: CASSLTGDREQYF.

The rearrangement joins TRBV3-1 (or the pseudogene TRBV3-2) to TRBJ2-2, with 12 bases matching TRBD2. The CDR3 contains 17 residues. Per germline, CDR1 LGHDT and CDR2 YNNKEL (reference sequence). V shed 2 bases, J shed 2 bases, and the junction held 3 bases outside the gene matches. In DNA, the CDR3 is TGTGCCAGCAGCCAACCCGGACTAGCGGGAAACACCGGGGAGCTGTTTTTT. This encodes CASSQPGLAGNTGELFF.

J is TRBJ1-4 and V is TRBV6-5, with 8 bases that match TRBD1. The CDR3 runs to 12 residues. J was trimmed by 12 bases and V by 6 bases; bases with no gene match: 6. Germline CDR1 MNHEY, CDR2 SVGAGI. CDR3 nucleotide sequence: TGTGCCAGCAGCCCGACAGGGGAGGAACTGTTTTTT. Its protein is CASSPTGEELFF.

The table lists this clone with a few counts. This sequence joins TRBV6-5 and TRBJ1-2; 7 bases fit TRBD1. The CDR3 is made up of 13 amino acids. J lost 2 bases, V lost 7 bases, and 4 bases had no gene match. The germline CDR1 and CDR2 sequences are MNHEY and SVGAGI. The CDR3 DNA reads TGTGCCAGCAATCGGGACAGAAACTATGGCTACACCTTC. Protein sequence: CASNRDRNYGYTF.

V gene TRBV27 combines with J gene TRBJ2-3, with D possibly TRBD2 on 5 matching bases. CDR1 MNHEY and CDR2 SMNVEV come from the germline V gene (reference sequence). The CDR3 is made up of 15 amino acids. The V and J ends lost 5 bases and 8 bases respectively, with 20 bases between them. The DNA of the CDR3 is TGTGCCAGCAGTCCCTCTGCGGGTGTCCTCGTTACGCAGTATTTT. Amino acids: CASSPSAGVLVTQYF.

V gene TRBV7-6 combines with J gene TRBJ1-4; 9 bases map to TRBD1. CDR3 size: 16 residues. Germline trimming cut 0 bases from V and 10 bases from J; bases unmatched to any gene: 9. Germline loops: CDR1 SGHVS, CDR2 FNYEAQ. In DNA form, the CDR3 reads TGTGCCAGCAGCTTAGCGCCACCGGGACAGGGAGGAAAACTGTTTTTT. This translates into CASSLAPPGQGGKLFF.

CDR3 DNA: TGTGCTAGTGGTGGCTCCCCGGGGTACGAGCAGTACTTC. Protein sequence: CASGGSPGYEQYF. V gene TRBV12-5 combines with J gene TRBJ2-7, with a possible D match to TRBD2 (5 bases). The germline V gene encodes CDR1 LGHNT and CDR2 FRNRAP. The CDR3 contains 13 residues. V lost 5 bases to trimming and J lost 4 bases, with 12 bases between them.